The clone carrying this T cell receptor (beta chain) was counted ten times or more. Its antigen is not identified. The sample originates from a study of T-cell reconstitution after alpha-beta-depleted transplantation in children. The TCRbeta library incorporated unique molecular identifiers. TCRdb re-called the PCR reads through MiXCR, storing one row per CDR3 protein. The data contain about 120,000 distinct CDR3 sequences, 9% to 12% of them singletons. Regarding the study as a whole: Hyperexpanded clones declined; after one year, newly produced T cells mostly supplied diversity. From surviving recipient T cells and thymic progenitors came the high day-60 TCRbeta diversity observed in some patients. After transplant, at about two months, alpha-beta T cells were reportedly derived from several hundred expanded graft clones.

Germline CDR1 reads SGHDT; CDR2 reads YYEEEE. The ends were cut back, 0 bases at V and 1 base at J, with 5 bases in the middle. This CDR3 region has 15 residues. The chain employs TRBV5-6 and TRBJ2-6; D gene uncertain. The TCR comes from a boy aged 2 to 10 with acute lymphoblastic leukemia, due to receive a stem cell transplant. The sample consisted of PBMCs, taken before TCRalphabeta/CD19-depleted stem cell transplant. In nucleotides, the CDR3 is TGTGCCAGCAGCTTGGGACGTTCTGGGGCCAACGTCCTGACTTTC. The encoded protein is CASSLGRSGANVLTF. The whole variable domain, remainder taken from reference TRBV5-6 and TRBJ2-6, is DAGVTQSPTHLIKTRGQQVTLRCSPKSGHDTVSWYQQALGQGPQFIFQYYEEEERQRGNFPDRFSGHQFPNYSSELNVNALLLGDSALYLCASSLGRSGANVLTFGAGSRLTVL.